This entry lists 26 T cell receptor beta chains sequenced from one sample in a study of cytomegalovirus exposure and HLA in healthy donors. 60 Vbeta and 13 Jbeta primers were used in PCR. TCRdb's copy holds only in-frame clones and misses some; the assay was immunoSEQ multiplex PCR. The table includes 140,000 to 150,000 clones, 75% detected once. The sequencing input was PBMCs. Receptor source: a man aged 30 to 45 in good health and CMV-seronegative.

The V call is TRBV13, the J call TRBJ1-1; D may be TRBD1 (6 bases). The V and J ends lost 4 bases and 1 base respectively, with 7 bases between them. The germline CDR1 and CDR2 sequences are PRHDT and FYEKMQ (reference sequence). There are 13 residues in the CDR3. The CDR3 DNA reads TGTGCCAGCAGCTGGGGACAGAACACTGAAGCTTTCTTT. It is translated as CASSWGQNTEAFF.

The V and J genes are TRBV7-2 and TRBJ2-7; D is perhaps TRBD1 (6 bases). Per germline, CDR1 SGHTA and CDR2 FQGNSA. V was clipped by 5 bases and J by 5 bases, with 13 bases between them. This CDR3 has 13 residues. The chain's CDR3 is CASSNYRDHEQYF. The DNA for the CDR3 is TGTGCCAGCAGCAACTACAGGGACCACGAGCAGTACTTC.

Turning to this clone: The junction does not match germline at one end; this may be a read error. The chain recombines TRBV9 with TRBJ2-1; possible D gene TRBD1, 5 bases. The germline gives CDR1 SGDLS, CDR2 YYNGEE. The CDR3 is 16 residues long. The CDR3 DNA sequence: TGTGCCAGCAACGTAGAAGACAGTTGGCCTTACAATGAGCAGTTCTTC. Translated, it gives CASNVEDSWPYNEQFF.

The chain uses TRBV5-1 and TRBJ2-3, with D maybe TRBD1 (6 bases). The CDR3 extends over 14 amino acids. The V gene's germline CDR1 is SGHRS and CDR2 YFSETQ. V gave up 2 bases and J gave up 3 bases, with 10 bases separating them. CDR3 coding DNA: TGCGCCAGCAGCTTACAGGGCGCGACAGATACGCAGTATTTT. It codes for CASSLQGATDTQYF.

This clone is a singleton in its sample. CDR3 residues: CASNLVSYEQYF. In nucleotides, the CDR3 is TGTGCCAGCAACCTCGTGAGCTACGAGCAGTACTTC. The V gene is TRBV5-6, the J gene TRBJ2-7; D unclear. The V gene lost 6 bases and the J gene lost 3 bases, with 10 bases spanning the gap. This CDR3 region has 12 residues. Germline CDR1 is SGHDT and CDR2 is YYEEEE.

The chain joins TRBV7-9 to TRBJ2-7; D not resolved. The germline gives CDR1 SEHNR, CDR2 FQNEAQ (reference sequence). V lost 5 bases and J 2 bases, leaving 10 bases between the germline ends. This CDR3 contains 13 residues. CDR3 sequence reads: CASSQAVTYEQYF. The CDR3, as DNA: TGTGCCAGCAGCCAAGCTGTCACCTACGAGCAGTACTTC.

The V gene is TRBV6-5, the J gene TRBJ1-5, with D perhaps TRBD1 (5 bases). The germline V gene has CDR1 MNHEY and CDR2 SVGAGI. V was clipped by 0 bases and J by 7 bases, with 7 bases between them. The CDR3 has 13 residues. As DNA, the CDR3 is TGTGCCAGCAGTTACTCGAAGGGGCAGCCCCAGCATTTT. Encoded protein: CASSYSKGQPQHF.

The genes are TRBV6-5 and TRBJ2-2, with no clear D. CDR1 is MNHEY, CDR2 SVGAGI, per germline. CDR3 length: 16 amino acids. Deletions cut 4 bases from V and 1 base from J, with 13 bases between. The CDR3 coding sequence is TGTGCCAGCAGTTCCTACCCAAACCAGAACACCGGGGAGCTGTTTTTT. This sequence encodes CASSSYPNQNTGELFF.

In its sample, this clone was seen a few times. V is TRBV7-3 and J is TRBJ2-1; the match to TRBD2 covers 12 bases. CDR3 length equals 20 residues. Germline V gives CDR1 SGHTA, CDR2 FQGTGA. V gave up 3 bases and J gave up 0 bases; unmatched junction bases: 12. CDR3 DNA: TGTGCCAGCAGCTTTCGCCCTGGACTAGCGGGGTCCAGCTCCTACAATGAGCAGTTCTTC. Protein product: CASSFRPGLAGSSSYNEQFF.

The chain uses TRBV5-1 and TRBJ1-2; tentative D call: TRBD1 (6 bases). V lost 2 bases and J 6 bases, leaving 17 bases between the germline ends. The CDR3 spans 15 residues. In germline, CDR1 is SGHRS, CDR2 YFSETQ. The CDR3 loop reads CASSFRGRGVDGYTF. The CDR3 DNA follows: TGCGCCAGCAGCTTTAGAGGCAGGGGAGTGGATGGCTACACCTTC. The whole variable domain, filled in from reference TRBV5-1 and TRBJ1-2, reads KAGVTQTPRYLIKTRGQQVTLSCSPISGHRSVSWYQQTPGQGLQFLFEYFSETQRNKGNFPGRFSGRQFSNSRSEMNVSTLELGDSALYLCASSFRGRGVDGYTFGSGTRLTVV.

The chain has TRBV15 and TRBJ2-3; no definite D call. The CDR3 consists of 16 residues. Germline V gene data show CDR1 as LNHNV and CDR2 as YYDKDF (reference sequence). Trimming pared 0 bases from V and 1 base from J, leaving 11 bases between. DNA of the CDR3: TGTGCCACCAGCAGAGAAGAGTACGATGGCACAGATACGCAGTATTTT. Encoded protein: CATSREEYDGTDTQYF.

This chain connects TRBV28 to TRBJ2-5; 11 bases agree with TRBD2. Germline CDR1 is MDHEN and CDR2 is SYDVKM. Germline trimming cut 2 bases from V and 5 bases from J; bases unmatched to any gene: 13. CDR3 length equals 18 residues. The CDR3 loop is CASSLGLAGGRQGETQYF. DNA of the CDR3: TGTGCCAGCAGTTTAGGGCTAGCGGGGGGCCGGCAGGGGGAGACCCAGTACTTC. Full variable domain (outside the CDR3, taken from reference TRBV28 and TRBJ2-5): DVKVTQSSRYLVKRTGEKVFLECVQDMDHENMFWYRQDPGLGLRLIYFSYDVKMKEKGDIPEGYSVSREKKERFSLILESASTNQTSMYLCASSLGLAGGRQGETQYFGPGTRLLVL.

This clone was seen only a few times. The chain uses TRBV10-3 and TRBJ1-5; D ambiguous. The V and J ends lost 3 bases and 7 bases respectively, with 13 bases between them. The germline gives CDR1 ENHRY, CDR2 SYGVKD. The CDR3 extends over 14 amino acids. CDR3 coding DNA: TGTGCCATCAGTGATTTTTCGAGCGGACAGCCCCAGCATTTT. Residues: CAISDFSSGQPQHF.

The rearrangement uses TRBV5-1 and TRBJ2-1; D not resolved. CDR1 is SGHRS, CDR2 YFSETQ, per germline. The CDR3 runs to 12 residues. V was shortened by 3 bases and J by 6 bases, with 7 bases between the two germline ends. CDR3 in amino acids: CASSSPRNEQFF. CDR3 sequence (DNA): TGCGCCAGCAGCTCCCCCCGCAATGAGCAGTTCTTC.

The chain uses TRBV5-1 and TRBJ2-5; weak D call: TRBD1 (6 bases). This CDR3 is 14 amino acids long. Germline V gives CDR1 SGHRS, CDR2 YFSETQ. V was trimmed by 3 bases and J by 0 bases, leaving 9 bases between them. CDR3 protein: CASSSGQYQETQYF. As DNA, the CDR3 is TGCGCCAGCAGCTCCGGACAGTACCAAGAGACCCAGTACTTC. The full variable domain, its missing parts supplied by reference TRBV5-1 and TRBJ2-5, is KAGVTQTPRYLIKTRGQQVTLSCSPISGHRSVSWYQQTPGQGLQFLFEYFSETQRNKGNFPGRFSGRQFSNSRSEMNVSTLELGDSALYLCASSSGQYQETQYFGPGTRLLVL.

The V call is TRBV27, the J call TRBJ2-3; the D gene is possibly TRBD2 (5 bases). The germline V and J ends were trimmed by 4 bases and 4 bases, with 12 bases remaining between them. This CDR3 region has 14 residues. The germline V gene has CDR1 MNHEY and CDR2 SMNVEV (reference sequence). CDR3 sequence reads: CASSSGLPPDTQYF. The DNA for the CDR3 is TGTGCCAGCAGTTCTGGACTCCCACCAGATACGCAGTATTTT.

This chain connects TRBV4-1 to TRBJ2-3; 8 bases are a match to TRBD2. The germline gives CDR1 MGHRA, CDR2 YSYEKL. This CDR3 contains 18 residues. V gave up 1 base and J gave up 5 bases; unmatched junction bases: 14. The CDR3 coding sequence is TGCGCCAGCAGCCAAGGGGTCATTCGCGGGGGGCCTGGAGATACGCAGTATTTT. Amino acids: CASSQGVIRGGPGDTQYF.

The chain couples TRBV5-5 to TRBJ1-5; 8 nucleotides match TRBD1. CDR1 is SGHKS, CDR2 YYEKEE, per germline (reference sequence). Trimming at V came to 3 bases and at J to 12 bases, leaving 5 bases not matched to a gene. The CDR3 runs to 12 residues. CDR3 sequence reads: CASSWTGNDQHF. In nucleotides, the CDR3 is TGTGCCAGCAGCTGGACAGGGAACGACCAGCATTTT.

The chain has TRBV27 and TRBJ2-3; 10 nucleotides match TRBD2. Germline CDR1 reads MNHEY; CDR2 reads SMNVEV (reference sequence). V was clipped by 3 bases and J by 4 bases; unmatched bases: 10. This CDR3 has 17 residues. In DNA, the CDR3 is TGTGCCAGCAGTTTGCCTCGAAGCGGGAGGGGGGCAGATACGCAGTATTTT. Translated: CASSLPRSGRGADTQYF.

V is TRBV19 and J is TRBJ1-1; a weak D match, TRBD1 (6 bases). V shed 3 bases and J shed 6 bases, with 11 bases lying between them. In germline, CDR1 is LNHDA, CDR2 SQIVND (reference sequence). This CDR3 has 13 residues. The DNA of the CDR3 is TGTGCCAGTAGTATTAGGGGGAGGGCTGAAGCTTTCTTT. Translated: CASSIRGRAEAFF.

V gene TRBV7-9 combines with J gene TRBJ2-7, with TRBD1 identical over 7 bases. CDR1 is SEHNR, CDR2 FQNEAQ, per germline (reference sequence). The trim removed 4 bases at V and 3 bases at J, leaving 6 bases unmatched. CDR3 length: 14 amino acids. The CDR3 sequence: CASSYGTASYEQYF. CDR3 nucleotide sequence: TGTGCCAGCAGCTACGGGACAGCTAGCTACGAGCAGTACTTC.

This clone was counted only a few times. Sequence at one end of the junction differs from germline and may be a read error. CDR3 nucleotide sequence: TGTGCCACCAGCTTTTCCCCTACAGGTACGCAGTATTTT. Amino acid sequence: CATSFSPTGTQYF. The gene calls are TRBV15 and TRBJ2-3, with D possibly TRBD1 on 5 matching bases. The germline gives CDR1 LNHNV, CDR2 YYDKDF (reference sequence). The CDR3 is made up of 13 amino acids.

J is TRBJ2-4 and V is TRBV28; D ambiguous. The V end was cut by 1 base, the J end by 4 bases, with 5 bases between. The CDR3 spans 13 residues. CDR1 MDHEN and CDR2 SYDVKM come from the germline V gene. The CDR3 DNA is TGTGCCAGCAGTTTATCTGAGAAAAACATTCAGTACTTC. This encodes CASSLSEKNIQYF.

The chain employs TRBV5-5 and TRBJ1-1; a weak D match, TRBD1 (6 bases). The CDR3 extends over 14 amino acids. V was clipped by 2 bases and J by 1 base, with 9 bases between them. The germline CDR1 and CDR2 sequences are SGHKS and YYEKEE (reference sequence). The CDR3 reads CASSFPGQNTEAFF. CDR3 DNA: TGTGCCAGCAGCTTCCCGGGACAGAACACTGAAGCTTTCTTT. Using reference TRBV5-5 and TRBJ1-1 for the parts outside the CDR3, the full variable domain is DAGVTQSPTHLIKTRGQQVTLRCSPISGHKSVSWYQQVLGQGPQFIFQYYEKEERGRGNFPDRFSARQFPNYSSELNVNALLLGDSALYLCASSFPGQNTEAFFGQGTRLTVV.

This clone has a handful of counts. The V call is TRBV28, the J call TRBJ1-1; TRBD1 is a possible D gene (6 bases). Trimming cost V 4 bases and J 1 base, with 10 bases left between them. This CDR3 has 14 residues. Germline V gene data show CDR1 as MDHEN and CDR2 as SYDVKM. The CDR3 region has the DNA TGTGCCAGCAGTTCTCCGGGACAGAACACTGAAGCTTTCTTT. Amino acid sequence: CASSSPGQNTEAFF.

The chain has TRBV9 and TRBJ2-2; 7 positions match TRBD2. The CDR3 extends over 16 amino acids. From germline, CDR1 is SGDLS and CDR2 YYNGEE. V lost 0 bases and J lost 1; bases outside the gene matches: 3. This chain's CDR3 is CASSVGGGRNTGELFF. DNA for the CDR3: TGTGCCAGCAGCGTAGGCGGCGGGAGGAACACCGGGGAGCTGTTTTTT.